This TCR beta chain originates from a study of blood T cell repertoires in COVID-19. Original analysis: Using reference gene primer amplification, nucleated cell counts were estimated. This table comes from immunoSEQ multiplex PCR, and its TCRdb copy is limited to in-frame clones, with some not included. The DNA was the basis for D and trimming; V, J and clone size are from that table. The sample lists about 180,000 clones, roughly 83% seen once, with about 9.6% in the top ten. The study recruited people aged about 18 to 95 years across approximately 24 US areas. Each participant's cohort was designated according to participant-reported clinical history. Each recovered donor of Cohort 3 presented with two negative PCRs, clearance, or symptom resolution. This CDR3 region has 15 residues. V gave up 3 bases and J gave up 1 base, with 11 bases separating them. Per germline, CDR1 SGHNT and CDR2 YYREEE (reference sequence).

The sequenced material came from PBMCs or T cells enriched from blood (not recorded which). The source is a woman aged 25-40 years who had recovered from COVID-19. V is TRBV5-4 and J is TRBJ1-3, with a weak D call TRBD1 (5 bases). CDR3 sequence reads: CASSSKGQSGNTIYF. The CDR3 DNA reads TGTGCCAGCAGCTCTAAGGGGCAATCTGGAAACACCATATATTTT.